The 2 T cell receptor beta chains given below trace back to one sample, sequenced in a study of CD8+ T cells in alopecia areata. Treatment defined: oral pan-JAK inhibitor, 5-10 mg twice daily. Extracted RNA was reverse transcribed into cDNA, the sequencing template. The repertoire was sequenced with immunoSEQ multiplex PCR; TCRdb's copy has only in-frame clones and lacks some. The table has 110,000 to 150,000 clones, 45% to 60% seen once; the top ten hold less than 20%. The specimen comprised CD8+ T cells sorted from blood, sampled at week 4, from a patient treated with tofacitinib. The source is a human donor with alopecia areata.

This clone appeared a few times. This sequence joins TRBV11-2 and TRBJ2-1, with 7 bases matching TRBD1. V gave up 6 bases and J gave up 7 bases; unmatched junction bases: 9. The CDR3 runs 14 residues. Germline V gives CDR1 SGHAT, CDR2 FQNNGV. The chain's CDR3 is CASSPTRGQNEQFF. DNA of the CDR3: TGTGCCAGCAGTCCAACAAGGGGACAGAATGAGCAGTTCTTC.

This chain links TRBV30 with TRBJ1-5; possible D gene TRBD1, 5 bases. This CDR3 has 14 residues. From germline, CDR1 is GTSNPN and CDR2 SVGIG (reference sequence). The V end lost 1 base, the J end lost 6 bases, and 13 bases lay between the germline ends. CDR3 sequence reads: CAWSDGQGGQPQHF. The CDR3 bases are TGTGCCTGGAGTGATGGGCAGGGTGGTCAGCCCCAGCATTTT.